This passage covers 9 T cell receptor beta chains from one sample sequenced in a study of blood T cell repertoires in COVID-19. TCRdb's copy holds only in-frame clones and misses some; the assay was immunoSEQ multiplex PCR. This repertoire shows about 83,000 clones, around 88% found once; its top ten account for around 7.8%. The sample consisted of peripheral blood. These receptors were obtained from a man aged 45 to 65 with active COVID-19.

V gene TRBV18 combines with J gene TRBJ2-1; 8 nucleotides match TRBD1. CDR1 is KGHSH, CDR2 LQKENI, per germline. The CDR3 is made up of 21 amino acids. The J segment lost 3 bases and the V segment lost 1 base, leaving 20 bases of the junction unmatched. This chain's CDR3 is CASSPLISGGEWDSNYNEQFF. The CDR3 DNA sequence: TGTGCCAGCTCACCACTAATATCAGGGGGCGAGTGGGACTCCAACTACAATGAGCAGTTCTTC.

This chain links TRBV27 with TRBJ2-1; tentative D call: TRBD1 (6 bases). This CDR3 is built from 15 residues. The germline CDR1 and CDR2 sequences are MNHEY and SMNVEV (reference sequence). Trimming stripped 2 bases from V and 0 bases from J, with 8 bases between. The CDR3 sequence is CASSLTGSSYNEQFF. The DNA of the CDR3 is TGTGCCAGCAGTTTAACAGGGAGCTCCTACAATGAGCAGTTCTTC.

This chain uses TRBV3-1 (or the pseudogene TRBV3-2) with TRBJ2-1; 11 bases are a match to TRBD2. This CDR3 spans 17 amino acids. The germline V gene encodes CDR1 LGHDT and CDR2 YNNKEL (reference sequence). V dropped 4 bases and J dropped 4; count of bases not matched to a gene: 9. CDR3 DNA sequence: TGTGCCAGCAGCCCCGATAGCGGGGGGGCTCTATACAATGAGCAGTTCTTC. Encoded protein: CASSPDSGGALYNEQFF.

V is TRBV11-2 and J is TRBJ2-3; D is unclear. Trimming pared 4 bases from V and 0 bases from J, leaving 8 bases between. There are 14 residues in the CDR3. Germline CDR1 and CDR2: SGHAT and FQNNGV. CDR3 bases: TGTGCCAGCAGCTCACAGCCTAGCACAGATACGCAGTATTTT. Its protein is CASSSQPSTDTQYF.

This clone has more than one count but fewer than ten. The chain links TRBV7-6 to TRBJ1-6; D not certain. Trimming shortened V by 1 base and J by 8 bases, and 12 bases separated the two germline ends. The CDR3 covers 15 residues. Germline CDR1 is SGHVS and CDR2 is FNYEAQ. CDR3 nucleotides: TGTGCCAGCAGCTTAGAGGGAGACTCATATTCACCCCTCCACTTT. As protein: CASSLEGDSYSPLHF.

The chain has TRBV28 and TRBJ2-7; 7 bases are a match to TRBD1. CDR3 length: 14 residues. Germline V gives CDR1 MDHEN, CDR2 SYDVKM. V shed 4 bases, J shed 4 bases, and the junction held 7 bases outside the gene matches. The CDR3: CASSYDRAYYEQYF. In DNA, the CDR3 is TGTGCCAGCAGTTACGACAGGGCGTATTACGAGCAGTACTTC.

This clone was found a few times. V usage is TRBV7-8 and J usage is TRBJ1-3, with no clear D. V gave up 4 bases and J gave up 0 bases, with 16 bases separating them. From germline, CDR1 is SGHVS and CDR2 FQNEAQ. The CDR3 has 17 amino acids. The DNA of the CDR3 is TGTGCCAGCAGCTCCTACCGGGCGGGAAGCTCTGGAAACACCATATATTTT. Translation: CASSSYRAGSSGNTIYF.

This clone was counted once. The J gene is TRBJ2-7, the V gene TRBV18; 7 bases align to TRBD2. Germline lookup yields CDR1 KGHSH and CDR2 LQKENI. V lost 0 bases, J lost 4 bases, and 3 bases stayed unmatched. This CDR3 is built from 14 residues. CDR3 sequence reads: CASSPPGLPYEQYF. CDR3 DNA: TGTGCCAGCTCACCACCGGGACTACCTTACGAGCAGTACTTC.

The CDR3 here is CASSYSMAGWGYTF. CDR3 nucleotides: TGTGCCAGCAGTTACTCGATGGCCGGGTGGGGCTACACCTTC. The chain combines TRBV6-2 or TRBV6-3 with TRBJ1-2; D uncertain. The CDR3 extends over 14 amino acids. Trimming shortened V by 0 bases and J by 8 bases, and 13 bases separated the two germline ends. Germline V gene sequence: CDR1 MNHEY, CDR2 SVGEGT.